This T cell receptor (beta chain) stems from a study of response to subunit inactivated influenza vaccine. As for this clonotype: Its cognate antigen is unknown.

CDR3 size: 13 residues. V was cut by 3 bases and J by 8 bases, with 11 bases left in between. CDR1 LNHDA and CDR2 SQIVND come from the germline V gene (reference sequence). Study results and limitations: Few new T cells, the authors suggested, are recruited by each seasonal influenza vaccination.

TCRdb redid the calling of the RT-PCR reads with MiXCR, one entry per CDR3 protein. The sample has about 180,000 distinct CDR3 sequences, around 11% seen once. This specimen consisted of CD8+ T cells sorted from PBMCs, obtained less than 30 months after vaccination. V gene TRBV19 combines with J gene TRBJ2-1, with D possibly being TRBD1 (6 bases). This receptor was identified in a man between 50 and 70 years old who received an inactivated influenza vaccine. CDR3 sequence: CASSILKGDEQFF. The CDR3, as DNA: TGTGCCAGTAGTATCCTCAAGGGGGATGAGCAGTTCTTC. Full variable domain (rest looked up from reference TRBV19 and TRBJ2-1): DGGITQSPKYLFRKEGQNVTLSCEQNLNHDAMYWYRQDPGQGLRLIYYSQIVNDFQKGDIAEGYSVSREKKESFPLTVTSAQKNPTAFYLCASSILKGDEQFFGPGTRLTVL.